This T cell receptor beta chain derives from a study of control samples from healthy donors and cancer patients. Profiled with immunoSEQ multiplex PCR; TCRdb holds only in-frame clones, not every one. Of approximately 120,000 clones in the sample, 90% were seen once. The length of the CDR3 is 15 residues. The V gene's germline CDR1 is SGHDT and CDR2 YYEEEE. V lost 0 bases to trimming and J lost 2 bases; unmatched junction nucleotides: 3. The genes are TRBV5-6 and TRBJ2-3; 7 bases are a match to TRBD2. The origin of this receptor is a human donor in good health. The donor label of this sample is uncertain. Sequencing used blood. The CDR3 reads CASSLGTRDTDTQYF. DNA of the CDR3: TGTGCCAGCAGCTTGGGGACTAGAGACACAGATACGCAGTATTTT. The full variable domain, rest sourced from reference TRBV5-6 and TRBJ2-3, is DAGVTQSPTHLIKTRGQQVTLRCSPKSGHDTVSWYQQALGQGPQFIFQYYEEEERQRGNFPDRFSGHQFPNYSSELNVNALLLGDSALYLCASSLGTRDTDTQYFGPGTRLTVL.